Following are 2 T cell receptor beta chains from one sample sequenced in a study of T cell repertoires in cytomegalovirus infection. TCRdb itself ran the reads through MiXCR, one entry per CDR3 protein. Of 100,000 to 150,000 distinct CDR3 sequences in the sample, more than 7% are singletons; the top ten hold around a tenth. Sequencing was done on a sample of PBMCs. Source of these receptors: a human donor in good health (CMV status not recorded). Some clones in this sample may be carry-over from other donors' samples.

This clonotype has ten or more counts. The rearrangement links TRBV27 to TRBJ2-3; 8 nucleotides align to TRBD1. The CDR3 covers 14 residues. The trim removed 3 bases at V and 3 bases at J, leaving 2 bases unmatched. From germline, CDR1 is MNHEY and CDR2 SMNVEV (reference sequence). CDR3 protein: CASSFRGPTDTQYF. The CDR3, as DNA: TGTGCCAGCAGTTTCAGGGGGCCGACAGATACGCAGTATTTT.

This clonotype was detected ten times or more. The chain has TRBV24-1 and TRBJ2-3; no clear D. Trimming took off 4 bases at V and 2 bases at J, with 9 bases between the two ends. The CDR3 has 14 residues. Germline assignment: CDR1 KGHDR and CDR2 SFDVKD. The CDR3 protein is CATSDSTYTDTQYF. The CDR3 DNA reads as TGTGCCACCAGTGACAGCACCTACACAGATACGCAGTATTTT.